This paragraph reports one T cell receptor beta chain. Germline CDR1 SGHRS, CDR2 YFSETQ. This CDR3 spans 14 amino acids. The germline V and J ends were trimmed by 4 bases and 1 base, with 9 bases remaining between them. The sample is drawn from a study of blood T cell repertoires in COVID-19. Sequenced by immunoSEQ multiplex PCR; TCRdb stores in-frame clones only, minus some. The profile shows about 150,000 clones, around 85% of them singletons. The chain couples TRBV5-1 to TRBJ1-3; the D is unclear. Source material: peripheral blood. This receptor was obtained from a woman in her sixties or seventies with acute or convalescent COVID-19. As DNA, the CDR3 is TGCGCCAGCAGCCCCACTCTTTCTGGAAACACCATATATTTT. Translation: CASSPTLSGNTIYF. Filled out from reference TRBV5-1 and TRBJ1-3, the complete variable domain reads KAGVTQTPRYLIKTRGQQVTLSCSPISGHRSVSWYQQTPGQGLQFLFEYFSETQRNKGNFPGRFSGRQFSNSRSEMNVSTLELGDSALYLCASSPTLSGNTIYFGEGSWLTVV.